Sequencing of this T cell receptor beta chain was carried out in a study of radiotherapy plus CTLA-4 blockade in lung cancer listed by TCRdb under 2018. As for the study more broadly: Among enrolled patients, roughly 20% had an objective response and 25% to 35% reached disease control. Points the paper makes about the study in general: Early dynamic changes in blood T cell clones, together with increased serum interferon-beta after radiation, were reported as the strongest predictors of response. After treatment with radiotherapy and ipilimumab, TCR clones that originated in tumors expanded in peripheral blood.

CDR1 is given as LGHNA and CDR2 as YSLEER, both from the germline V gene. V ends up 3 bases short and J 5 bases short, with an unmatched junction base count of 20. From its cysteine to its phenylalanine, the CDR3 spans 21 amino acids. The read is trimmed to its CDR3 DNA, 63 bases read in frame from base 1. Note on this clone: Its binding antigen is unknown. The sample holds no much larger clone one base away, and base qualities are not on file.

The method was the immunoSEQ multiplex PCR assay. Not all clones reach the TCRdb copy of this immuneACCESS table, which keeps in-frame sequences only. Checked studies attribute under half of the gap to unresolved V genes and leave the rest unexplained. The sample profile shows about 25,000 clones; around 66% of them were found once. Of the sample, 3.6% is held by the ten largest clones. In this study, focal radiation therapy paired with CTLA-4 blockade (ipilimumab) was tested in patients who had chemo-refractory metastatic non-small-cell lung cancer. The receptor was derived from a human donor with non-small cell lung cancer who had stable disease on radiotherapy plus ipilimumab. The sequenced sample was peripheral blood, obtained from a patient treated with radiotherapy plus ipilimumab. The V and J segments used are TRBV4-3 and TRBJ2-1; TRBD2 lines up with 12 middle nucleotides. The CDR3 reads CASSHVVPGLAGPWQNNEQFF. The nucleotide sequence reads TGCGCCAGCAGCCACGTCGTTCCGGGACTAGCGGGCCCTTGGCAGAACAATGAGCAGTTCTTC.